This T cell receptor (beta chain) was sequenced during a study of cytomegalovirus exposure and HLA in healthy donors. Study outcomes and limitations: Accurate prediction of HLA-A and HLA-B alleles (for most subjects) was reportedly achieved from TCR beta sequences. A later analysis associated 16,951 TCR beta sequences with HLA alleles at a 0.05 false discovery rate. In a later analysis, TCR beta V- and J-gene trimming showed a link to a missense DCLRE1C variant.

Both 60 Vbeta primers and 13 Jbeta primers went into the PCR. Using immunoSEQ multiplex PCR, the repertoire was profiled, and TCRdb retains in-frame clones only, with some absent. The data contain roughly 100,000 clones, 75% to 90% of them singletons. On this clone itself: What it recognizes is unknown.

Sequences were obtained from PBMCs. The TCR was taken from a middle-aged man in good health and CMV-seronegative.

DNA for the CDR3: TGTGCCAGCAGCTTCCGGGGTACAGATACGCAGTATTTT. It encodes CASSFRGTDTQYF. This sequence joins TRBV7-2 and TRBJ2-3; maybe TRBD2 (5 bases). CDR1 and CDR2 (germline): SGHTA, FQGNSA. The V and J ends lost 3 bases and 3 bases respectively, with 7 bases between them. The CDR3 totals 13 residues. Together with reference TRBV7-2 and TRBJ2-3, the CDR3 gives the full variable domain: GAGVSQSPSNKVTEKGKDVELRCDPISGHTALYWYRQSLGQGLEFLIYFQGNSAPDKSGLPSDRFSAERTGGSVSTLTIQRTQQEDSAVYLCASSFRGTDTQYFGPGTRLTVL.